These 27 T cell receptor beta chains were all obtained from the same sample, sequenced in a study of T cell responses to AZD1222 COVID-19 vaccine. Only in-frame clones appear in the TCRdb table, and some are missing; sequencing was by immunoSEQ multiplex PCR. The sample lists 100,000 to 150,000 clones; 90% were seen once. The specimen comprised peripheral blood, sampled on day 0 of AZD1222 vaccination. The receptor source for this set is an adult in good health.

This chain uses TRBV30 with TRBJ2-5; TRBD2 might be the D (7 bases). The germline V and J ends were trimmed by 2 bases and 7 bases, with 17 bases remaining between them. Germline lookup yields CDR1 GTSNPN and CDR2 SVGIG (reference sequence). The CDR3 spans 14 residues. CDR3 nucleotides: TGTGCCTGGAGTAGGACTAGGGGGGGTAGGACCCAGTACTTC. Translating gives CAWSRTRGGRTQYF.

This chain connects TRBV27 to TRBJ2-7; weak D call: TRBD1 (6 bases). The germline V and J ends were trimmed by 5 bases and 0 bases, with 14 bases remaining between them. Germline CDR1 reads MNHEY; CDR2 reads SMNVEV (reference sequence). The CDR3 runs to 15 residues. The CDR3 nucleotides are TGTGCCAGCAGTCAAGGACAGCTAAGCTCCTACGAGCAGTACTTC. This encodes CASSQGQLSSYEQYF.

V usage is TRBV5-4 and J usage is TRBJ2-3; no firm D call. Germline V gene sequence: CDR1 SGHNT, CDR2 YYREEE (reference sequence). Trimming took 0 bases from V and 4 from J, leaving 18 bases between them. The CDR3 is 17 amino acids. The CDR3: CASSLAAAWRRSDTQYF. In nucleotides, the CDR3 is TGTGCCAGCAGCTTGGCCGCGGCTTGGCGAAGGTCAGATACGCAGTATTTT.

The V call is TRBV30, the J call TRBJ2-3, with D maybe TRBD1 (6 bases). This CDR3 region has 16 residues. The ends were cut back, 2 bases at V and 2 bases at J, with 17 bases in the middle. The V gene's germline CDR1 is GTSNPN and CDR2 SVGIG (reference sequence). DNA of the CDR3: TGTGCCTGGAGTACTACCCCGGACAGTTACACAGATACGCAGTATTTT. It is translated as CAWSTTPDSYTDTQYF.

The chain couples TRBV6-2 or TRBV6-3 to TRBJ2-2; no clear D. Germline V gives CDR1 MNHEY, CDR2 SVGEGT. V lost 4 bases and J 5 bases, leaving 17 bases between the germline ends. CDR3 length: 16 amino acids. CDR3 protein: CASSSTTGKGTGELFF. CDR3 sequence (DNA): TGTGCCAGCAGTTCCACAACGGGCAAAGGTACCGGGGAGCTGTTTTTT.

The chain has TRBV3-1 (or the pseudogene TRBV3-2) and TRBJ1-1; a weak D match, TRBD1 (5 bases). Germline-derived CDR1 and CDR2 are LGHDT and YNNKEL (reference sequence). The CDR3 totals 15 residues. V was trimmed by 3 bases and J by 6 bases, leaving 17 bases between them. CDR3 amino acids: CASSHPAYQQAEAFF. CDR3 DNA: TGTGCCAGCAGCCACCCCGCTTATCAACAGGCTGAAGCTTTCTTT.

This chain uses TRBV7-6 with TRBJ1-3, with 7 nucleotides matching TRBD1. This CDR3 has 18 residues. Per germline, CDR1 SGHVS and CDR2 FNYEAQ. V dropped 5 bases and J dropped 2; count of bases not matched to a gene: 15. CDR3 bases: TGTGCCAGCAGCCGTTCGGCCTTGGGACAGATAACTGGAAACACCATATATTTT. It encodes CASSRSALGQITGNTIYF.

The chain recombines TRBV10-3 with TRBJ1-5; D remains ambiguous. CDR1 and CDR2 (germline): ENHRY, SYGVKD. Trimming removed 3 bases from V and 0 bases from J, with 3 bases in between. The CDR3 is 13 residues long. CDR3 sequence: CAISDPSNQPQHF. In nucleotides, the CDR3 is TGTGCCATCAGTGATCCTAGCAATCAGCCCCAGCATTTT.

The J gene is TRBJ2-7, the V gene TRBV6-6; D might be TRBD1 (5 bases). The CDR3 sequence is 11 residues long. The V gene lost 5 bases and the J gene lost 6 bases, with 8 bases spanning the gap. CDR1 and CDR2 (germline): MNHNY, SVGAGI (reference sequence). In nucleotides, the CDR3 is TGTGCCAGCAGTCCAGGGTCCGAGCAGTACTTC. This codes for CASSPGSEQYF.

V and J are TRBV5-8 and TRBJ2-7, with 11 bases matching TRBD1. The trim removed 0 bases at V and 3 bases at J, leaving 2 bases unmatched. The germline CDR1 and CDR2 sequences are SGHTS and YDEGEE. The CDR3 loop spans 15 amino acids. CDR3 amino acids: CASSLADRGLYEQYF. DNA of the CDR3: TGTGCCAGCAGCTTGGCGGACAGGGGGCTCTACGAGCAGTACTTC.

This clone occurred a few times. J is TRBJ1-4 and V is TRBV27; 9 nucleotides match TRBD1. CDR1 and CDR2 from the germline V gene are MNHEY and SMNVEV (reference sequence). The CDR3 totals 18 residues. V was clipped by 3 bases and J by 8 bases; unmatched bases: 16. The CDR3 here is CASSFQPMGQGMGEKLFF. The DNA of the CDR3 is TGTGCCAGCAGTTTCCAACCCATGGGACAGGGAATGGGAGAAAAACTGTTTTTT.

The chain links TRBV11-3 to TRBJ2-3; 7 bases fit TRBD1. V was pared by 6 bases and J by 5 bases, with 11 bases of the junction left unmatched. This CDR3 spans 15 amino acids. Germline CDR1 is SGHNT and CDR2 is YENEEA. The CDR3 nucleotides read TGTGCCAGCAGGCCCCGACAGGGTAGAGGAGATACGCAGTATTTT. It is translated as CASRPRQGRGDTQYF.

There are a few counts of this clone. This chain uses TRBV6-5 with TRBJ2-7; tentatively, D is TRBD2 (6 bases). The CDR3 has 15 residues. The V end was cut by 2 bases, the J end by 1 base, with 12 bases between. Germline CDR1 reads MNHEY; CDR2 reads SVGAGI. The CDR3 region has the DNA TGTGCCAGCAGTTACGGAGGGGTAGGGTCCTACGAGCAGTACTTC. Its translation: CASSYGGVGSYEQYF.

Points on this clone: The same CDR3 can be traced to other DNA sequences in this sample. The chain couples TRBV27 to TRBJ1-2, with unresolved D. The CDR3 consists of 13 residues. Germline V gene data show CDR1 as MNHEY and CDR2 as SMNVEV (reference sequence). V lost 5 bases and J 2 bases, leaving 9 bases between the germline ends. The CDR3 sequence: CASSLTGNYGYTF. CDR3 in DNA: TGTGCCAGCAGTCTCACCGGAAACTATGGCTACACCTTC.

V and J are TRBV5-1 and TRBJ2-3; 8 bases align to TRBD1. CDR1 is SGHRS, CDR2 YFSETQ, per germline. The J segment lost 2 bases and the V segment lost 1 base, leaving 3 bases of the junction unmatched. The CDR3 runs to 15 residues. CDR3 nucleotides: TGCGCCAGCAGCTTGAGGGGACAGGTCACAGATACGCAGTATTTT. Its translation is CASSLRGQVTDTQYF.

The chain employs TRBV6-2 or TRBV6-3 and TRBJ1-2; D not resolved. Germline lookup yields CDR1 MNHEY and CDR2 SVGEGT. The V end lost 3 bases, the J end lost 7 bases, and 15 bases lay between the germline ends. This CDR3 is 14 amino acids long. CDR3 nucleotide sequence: TGTGCCAGCAGTTATTCCCCCGGCGGCACTGGCTACACCTTC. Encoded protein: CASSYSPGGTGYTF.

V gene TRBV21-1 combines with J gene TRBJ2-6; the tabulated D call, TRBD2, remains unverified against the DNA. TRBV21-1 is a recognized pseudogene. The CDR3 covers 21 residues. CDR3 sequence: CASSKEGTPSGGTSGANVLTF. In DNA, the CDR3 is TGTGCCAGCAGCAAAGAAGGGACCCCATCCGGGGGGACCTCTGGGGCCAACGTCCTGACTTTC.

The CDR3 DNA sequence: TGTGCCAGTAGTCCCGAGACTCTCGTTATCTCCGAGCAGTACTTC. Its translation: CASSPETLVISEQYF. V is TRBV19 and J is TRBJ2-7; D is unclear. V lost 5 bases, J lost 6 bases, and 20 bases lay in between. The CDR3 is 15 residues long. Per the germline V gene, CDR1 is LNHDA and CDR2 is SQIVND (reference sequence).

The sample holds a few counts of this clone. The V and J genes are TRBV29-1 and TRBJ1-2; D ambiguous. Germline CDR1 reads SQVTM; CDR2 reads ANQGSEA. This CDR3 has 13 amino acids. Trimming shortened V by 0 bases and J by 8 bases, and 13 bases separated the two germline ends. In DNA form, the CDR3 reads TGCAGCGTTGAAGACAGCCCGCGCGACGGCTACACCTTC. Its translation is CSVEDSPRDGYTF.

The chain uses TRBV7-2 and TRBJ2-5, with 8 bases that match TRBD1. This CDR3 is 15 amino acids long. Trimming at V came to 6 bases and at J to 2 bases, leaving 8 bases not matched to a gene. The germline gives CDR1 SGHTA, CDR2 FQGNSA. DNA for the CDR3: TGTGCCAGCAGTGGTTGGGACAGGCCTCAAGAGACCCAGTACTTC. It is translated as CASSGWDRPQETQYF.

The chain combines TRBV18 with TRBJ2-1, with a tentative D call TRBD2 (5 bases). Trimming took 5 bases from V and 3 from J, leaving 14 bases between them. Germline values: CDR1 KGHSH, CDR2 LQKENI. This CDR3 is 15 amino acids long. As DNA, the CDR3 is TGTGCCAGCTCAACAGCCGGGGTCCTCTACAATGAGCAGTTCTTC. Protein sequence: CASSTAGVLYNEQFF.

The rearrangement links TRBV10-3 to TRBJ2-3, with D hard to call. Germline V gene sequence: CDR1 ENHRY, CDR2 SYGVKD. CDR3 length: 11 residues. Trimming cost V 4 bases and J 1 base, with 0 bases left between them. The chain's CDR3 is CAISGTDTQYF. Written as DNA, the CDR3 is TGTGCCATCAGTGGCACAGATACGCAGTATTTT.

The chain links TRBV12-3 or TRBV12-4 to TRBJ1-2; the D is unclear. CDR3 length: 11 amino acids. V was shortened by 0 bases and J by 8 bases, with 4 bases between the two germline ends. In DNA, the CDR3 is TGTGCCAGCAGTTTAGCCGGGGGCTACACCTTC. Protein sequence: CASSLAGGYTF.

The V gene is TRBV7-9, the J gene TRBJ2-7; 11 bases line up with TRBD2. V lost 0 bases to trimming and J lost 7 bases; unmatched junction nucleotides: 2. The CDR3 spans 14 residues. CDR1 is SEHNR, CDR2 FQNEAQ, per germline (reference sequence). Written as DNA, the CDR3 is TGTGCCAGCAGCTTAGCTAGCGGGGGGGAAGAGCAGTACTTC. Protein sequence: CASSLASGGEEQYF.

The CDR3 reads CASRPQVAEFGTDTQYF. CDR3 nucleotide sequence: TGTGCCAGCAGGCCTCAAGTGGCAGAATTTGGCACAGATACGCAGTATTTT. The rearrangement joins TRBV2 to TRBJ2-3; D gene uncertain. CDR3 length equals 17 residues. Trimming shortened V by 6 bases and J by 1 base, and 20 bases separated the two germline ends. Germline-derived CDR1 and CDR2 are SNHLY and FYNNEI.

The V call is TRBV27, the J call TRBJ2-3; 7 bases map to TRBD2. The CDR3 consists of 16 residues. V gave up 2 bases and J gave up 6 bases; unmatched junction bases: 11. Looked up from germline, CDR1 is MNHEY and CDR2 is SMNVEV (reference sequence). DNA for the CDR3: TGTGCCAGCAGTTTACTAGCGGCAACGGCCCCGGATACGCAGTATTTT. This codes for CASSLLAATAPDTQYF.

CDR3 in amino acids: CASSPGNSPLHF. CDR3 in DNA: TGTGCCAGCAGTCCAGGAAATTCACCCCTCCACTTT. V is TRBV6-5 and J is TRBJ1-6; D gene uncertain. With 5 bases removed from V and 7 bases from J, the gap between germline ends came to 6 bases. Per germline, CDR1 MNHEY and CDR2 SVGAGI. This CDR3 has 12 residues.